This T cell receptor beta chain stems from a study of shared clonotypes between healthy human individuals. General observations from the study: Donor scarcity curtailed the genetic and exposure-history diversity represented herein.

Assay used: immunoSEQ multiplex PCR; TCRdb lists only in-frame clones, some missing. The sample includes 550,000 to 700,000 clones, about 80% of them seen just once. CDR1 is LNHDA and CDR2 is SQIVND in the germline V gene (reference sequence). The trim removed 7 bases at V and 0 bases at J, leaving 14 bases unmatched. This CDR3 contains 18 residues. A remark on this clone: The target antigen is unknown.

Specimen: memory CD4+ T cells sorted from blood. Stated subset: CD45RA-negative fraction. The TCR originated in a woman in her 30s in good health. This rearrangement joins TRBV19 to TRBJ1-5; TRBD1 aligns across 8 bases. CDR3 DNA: TGTGCCAGTACCCCCATCACAGGGGGAGCTGGTAGCAATCAGCCCCAGCATTTT. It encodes CASTPITGGAGSNQPQHF.